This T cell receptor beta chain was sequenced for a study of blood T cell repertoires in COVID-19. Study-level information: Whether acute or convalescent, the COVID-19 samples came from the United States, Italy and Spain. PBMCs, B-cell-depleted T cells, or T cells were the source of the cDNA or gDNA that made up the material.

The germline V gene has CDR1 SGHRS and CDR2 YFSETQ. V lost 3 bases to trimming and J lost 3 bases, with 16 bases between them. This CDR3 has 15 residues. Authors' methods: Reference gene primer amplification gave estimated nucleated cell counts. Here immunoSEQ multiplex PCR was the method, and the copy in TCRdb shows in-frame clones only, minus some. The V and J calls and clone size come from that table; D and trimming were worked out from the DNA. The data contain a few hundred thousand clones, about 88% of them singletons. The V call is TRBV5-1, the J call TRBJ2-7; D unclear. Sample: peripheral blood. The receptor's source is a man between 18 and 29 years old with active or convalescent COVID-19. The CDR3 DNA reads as TGCGCCAGCAGCTACCACCTGGAAGGCGGCTACGAGCAGTACTTC. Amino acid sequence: CASSYHLEGGYEQYF.